The 25 T cell receptor beta chains below were found in one sample sequenced in a study of blood T cell repertoires in COVID-19. Libraries were prepared by immunoSEQ multiplex PCR; TCRdb keeps only in-frame clonotypes and omits some of them. The sample carries fewer than 130,000 clones, more than 65% recorded once. What was sequenced was peripheral blood. These receptors originate from a woman of 80 years or more with acute or convalescent COVID-19.

V usage is TRBV7-2 and J usage is TRBJ2-3; TRBD2 might be the D (6 bases). Germline V gene sequence: CDR1 SGHTA, CDR2 FQGNSA. The CDR3 has 13 amino acids. Trimming stripped 6 bases from V and 4 bases from J, with 11 bases between. As DNA, the CDR3 is TGTGCCAGCAGACCTAGCGTCCCAGATACGCAGTATTTT. It is translated as CASRPSVPDTQYF.

The CDR3 sequence: CATSAAGQEIGELFF. CDR3 in DNA: TGTGCCACCAGTGCCGCGGGACAGGAAATCGGGGAGCTGTTTTTT. The rearrangement uses TRBV24-1 and TRBJ2-2, with 8 bases aligning to TRBD1. V shed 5 bases, J shed 7 bases, and the junction held 8 bases outside the gene matches. Germline V gene lookup returns CDR1 KGHDR and CDR2 SFDVKD. This CDR3 has 15 residues.

The V and J genes are TRBV6-2 or TRBV6-3 and TRBJ2-6; possibly TRBD1 for D (6 bases). The germline CDR1 and CDR2 sequences are MNHEY and SVGEGT. V lost 6 bases to trimming and J lost 11 bases, with 17 bases between them. This CDR3 spans 14 amino acids. CDR3 in amino acids: CASSQDRIGDVLTF. Here the CDR3 DNA reads TGTGCCAGCAGCCAGGACAGAATAGGGGACGTCCTGACTTTC.

The chain combines TRBV9 with TRBJ1-3; 9 bases align to TRBD1. The V segment lost 4 bases and the J segment 4 bases; nucleotides outside the gene matches: 9. CDR1 is SGDLS, CDR2 YYNGEE, per germline. The CDR3 sequence is 16 residues long. This CDR3 reads CASSPGDRVSGNTIYF. The CDR3 DNA sequence: TGTGCCAGCAGCCCCGGGGACAGGGTCTCAGGAAACACCATATATTTT. Full variable domain (remainder filled in from reference TRBV9 and TRBJ1-3): DSGVTQTPKHLITATGQRVTLRCSPRSGDLSVYWYQQSLDQGLQFLIQYYNGEERAKGNILERFSAQQFPDLHSELNLSSLELGDSALYFCASSPGDRVSGNTIYFGEGSWLTVV.

This clone has a count of ten or more. The V call is TRBV5-1, the J call TRBJ2-3; no definite D call. The CDR3 length is 13 residues. From germline, CDR1 is SGHRS and CDR2 YFSETQ. The V end lost 3 bases, the J end lost 4 bases, and 9 bases lay between the germline ends. In nucleotides, the CDR3 is TGCGCCAGCAGCTCAGTTTCCGCAGATACGCAGTATTTT. It encodes CASSSVSADTQYF.

This clone was seen a few times. V is TRBV19 and J is TRBJ2-5; 8 bases map to TRBD2. Per the germline V gene, CDR1 is LNHDA and CDR2 is SQIVND (reference sequence). This CDR3 region has 15 residues. With 3 bases clipped from V and 5 bases from J, the junction kept 8 bases outside the gene matches. CDR3 sequence (DNA): TGTGCCAGTAGTATTTCGAGCGGGGGTGGGGAGACCCAGTACTTC. Its protein product is CASSISSGGGETQYF.

The chain joins TRBV7-2 to TRBJ2-5; a possible D gene is TRBD2 (6 bases). Germline-derived CDR1 and CDR2 are SGHTA and FQGNSA. The CDR3 is 13 residues long. Trimming took 7 bases from V and 5 from J, leaving 14 bases between them. The DNA of the CDR3 is TGTGCCAGCACCCCAGTGGGGAGGGAGACCCAGTACTTC. Its protein product is CASTPVGRETQYF.

The gene calls are TRBV5-4 and TRBJ1-2; D ambiguous. The CDR3 sequence is 14 residues long. With 3 bases removed from V and 10 bases from J, the gap between germline ends came to 19 bases. Per germline, CDR1 SGHNT and CDR2 YYREEE (reference sequence). CDR3 in amino acids: CASSSVTTGRDYTF. DNA for the CDR3: TGTGCCAGCAGCTCGGTGACGACCGGGAGGGACTACACCTTC.

The rearrangement joins TRBV18 to TRBJ1-1, with D possibly being TRBD1 (5 bases). The CDR3 is made up of 15 amino acids. V lost 5 bases, J lost 0 bases, and 13 bases lay in between. The germline V gene encodes CDR1 KGHSH and CDR2 LQKENI. CDR3 region: CASSSLKTVNTEAFF. The DNA for the CDR3 is TGTGCCAGCTCATCCCTGAAGACAGTGAACACTGAAGCTTTCTTT.

The V and J genes are TRBV10-3 and TRBJ1-2; D perhaps matches TRBD1 (5 bases). Per the germline V gene, CDR1 is ENHRY and CDR2 is SYGVKD. V was cut by 3 bases and J by 4 bases, with 12 bases left in between. There are 14 residues in the CDR3. The CDR3, as DNA: TGTGCCATCAGTGAAGACCAGGGCGGCTATGGCTACACCTTC. It yields the protein CAISEDQGGYGYTF.

V usage is TRBV3-1 (or the pseudogene TRBV3-2) and J usage is TRBJ1-5, with a tentative D call TRBD1 (6 bases). Trimming pared 1 base from V and 2 bases from J, leaving 9 bases between. The CDR3 length is 15 residues. The germline gives CDR1 LGHDT, CDR2 YNNKEL (reference sequence). The CDR3, as DNA: TGTGCCAGCAGCCAAGTTCCAGGGGGCAATCAGCCCCAGCATTTT. Its protein is CASSQVPGGNQPQHF.

CDR3 DNA: TGCGCCAGCAGCCAAGGTCATGCGGGGAACCAAGAGACCCAGTACTTC. Its protein product is CASSQGHAGNQETQYF. The chain joins TRBV4-1 to TRBJ2-5; TRBD2 might be the D (6 bases). V was shortened by 1 base and J by 0 bases, with 12 bases between the two germline ends. CDR1 and CDR2 from the germline V gene are MGHRA and YSYEKL. The CDR3 has 16 residues.

The chain combines TRBV12-2 with TRBJ1-2; the D call in the table, TRBD1, was not verified against the DNA. TRBV12-2 is designated a pseudogene. This CDR3 is 16 amino acids long. CDR3 residues: CASPGDPRQVPLGYTF. DNA for the CDR3: TGTGCATCGCCCGGAGATCCGCGACAGGTCCCGTTGGGCTACACCTTC.

The V call is TRBV5-5, the J call TRBJ1-1, with D perhaps matching TRBD1 (6 bases). The CDR3 runs 14 residues. V lost 4 bases, J lost 7 bases, and 17 bases lay in between. In germline, CDR1 is SGHKS, CDR2 YYEKEE (reference sequence). This chain's CDR3 is CASSRSYRVNEAFF. The CDR3 coding sequence is TGTGCCAGCAGCCGATCGTACAGGGTAAATGAAGCTTTCTTT.

The rearrangement uses TRBV10-1 and TRBJ1-4, with 9 bases lining up with TRBD1. This CDR3 has 14 amino acids. The V gene end was trimmed by 6 bases and the J gene end by 5 bases; junction bases not matched to a gene: 4. CDR1 and CDR2 (germline): WNHNN, SYGVQD (reference sequence). CDR3 sequence (DNA): TGCGCCAGCAGCTCTGGACAGGGGAATGAAAAACTGTTTTTT. It encodes CASSSGQGNEKLFF.

This chain joins TRBV11-2 and TRBJ1-2, with 9 positions matching TRBD1. Germline values: CDR1 SGHAT, CDR2 FQNNGV. Unmatched junction bases numbered 4, after V lost 0 bases and J lost 8 bases. CDR3 size: 14 residues. The CDR3 is CASSLDGTGNGYTF. The DNA for the CDR3 is TGTGCCAGCAGCTTAGATGGGACAGGGAACGGCTACACCTTC.

The V and J genes are TRBV18 and TRBJ2-7, with TRBD1 matching 7 bases. CDR3 length: 15 amino acids. J gave up 1 base and V 4 bases, and 7 bases lay outside the gene matches. Germline CDR1 and CDR2: KGHSH and LQKENI. The CDR3 nucleotides read TGTGCCAGCTCACAACAGGGGAGTGGGTCCTACGAGCAGTACTTC. Protein: CASSQQGSGSYEQYF.

The CDR3 DNA follows: TGTGCCAGCAGCGCGGACTCAACGGGGGGTGGCTACACCTTC. Translation gives CASSADSTGGGYTF. The chain carries TRBV7-9 and TRBJ1-2; possible D gene TRBD1, 5 bases. The V gene's germline CDR1 is SEHNR and CDR2 FQNEAQ (reference sequence). The ends were cut back, 5 bases at V and 7 bases at J, with 17 bases in the middle. The CDR3 sequence is 14 residues long.

This clone was detected only once. For the CDR3, the DNA is TGTGCCAGCAGTGAGTCACCAGGACAGCGCAATCAGCCCCAGCATTTT. Translating it yields CASSESPGQRNQPQHF. V and J are TRBV6-1 and TRBJ1-5, with D tentatively TRBD1 (6 bases). This CDR3 spans 16 amino acids. The germline gives CDR1 MNHNS, CDR2 SASEGT. V lost 3 bases, J lost 2 bases, and 14 bases lay in between.

V and J are TRBV5-1 and TRBJ2-2; D call uncertain. The CDR3 is made up of 16 amino acids. Germline assignment: CDR1 SGHRS and CDR2 YFSETQ. Deletions cut 4 bases from V and 0 bases from J, with 13 bases between. The CDR3 here is CASSPTPFANTGELFF. The CDR3 coding sequence is TGCGCCAGCAGCCCGACTCCCTTTGCGAACACCGGGGAGCTGTTTTTT.

This clone was detected once. The chain has TRBV18 and TRBJ2-7, with TRBD1 as a possible D gene (5 bases). V was pared by 3 bases and J by 2 bases, with 11 bases between. The CDR3 length is 14 residues. Per germline, CDR1 KGHSH and CDR2 LQKENI. The CDR3 is CASSPSQGPYEQYF. As DNA, the CDR3 is TGTGCCAGCTCACCCAGCCAGGGCCCCTACGAGCAGTACTTC. The whole variable domain, filled in from reference TRBV18 and TRBJ2-7, reads NAGVMQNPRHLVRRRGQEARLRCSPMKGHSHVYWYRQLPEEGLKFMVYLQKENIIDESGMPKERFSAEFPKEGPSILRIQQVVRGDSAAYFCASSPSQGPYEQYFGPGTRLTVT.

This clone was observed a single time. This rearrangement joins TRBV19 to TRBJ2-5; tentative D call: TRBD2 (6 bases). Germline loops: CDR1 LNHDA, CDR2 SQIVND (reference sequence). Trimming stripped 5 bases from V and 5 bases from J, with 15 bases between. This CDR3 contains 14 residues. CDR3 region: CASSASGGGETQYF. In nucleotides, the CDR3 is TGTGCCAGTAGTGCCTCCGGGGGAGGTGAGACCCAGTACTTC.

This clone came up a few times. The V gene is TRBV6-2 or TRBV6-3, the J gene TRBJ2-3; D might be TRBD2 (6 bases). The length of the CDR3 is 13 residues. V was cut by 5 bases and J by 3 bases, with 9 bases left in between. Germline V gives CDR1 MNHEY, CDR2 SVGEGT. The CDR3 DNA follows: TGTGCCAGCAGTGGGACTTTAACAGATACGCAGTATTTT. Translating it yields CASSGTLTDTQYF.

This chain uses TRBV27 with TRBJ2-3; tentative D call: TRBD1 (5 bases). The V gene's germline CDR1 is MNHEY and CDR2 SMNVEV (reference sequence). This CDR3 spans 12 amino acids. V gave up 2 bases and J gave up 8 bases, with 8 bases separating them. The CDR3 DNA follows: TGTGCCAGCAGTTTACGTCAGGGTACGCAGTATTTT. The encoded protein is CASSLRQGTQYF.

Remarks on this clone: Other DNA sequences in this specimen translate into the identical CDR3. The rearrangement uses TRBV4-3 and TRBJ1-5, with a weak D call TRBD1 (5 bases). Looked up from germline, CDR1 is LGHNA and CDR2 is YSLEER. The germline V and J ends were trimmed by 0 bases and 7 bases, with 7 bases remaining between them. The CDR3 is made up of 13 amino acids. CDR3 sequence (DNA): TGCGCCAGCAGCCAAGATCGGGGGCAGCCCCAGCATTTT. Protein product: CASSQDRGQPQHF.